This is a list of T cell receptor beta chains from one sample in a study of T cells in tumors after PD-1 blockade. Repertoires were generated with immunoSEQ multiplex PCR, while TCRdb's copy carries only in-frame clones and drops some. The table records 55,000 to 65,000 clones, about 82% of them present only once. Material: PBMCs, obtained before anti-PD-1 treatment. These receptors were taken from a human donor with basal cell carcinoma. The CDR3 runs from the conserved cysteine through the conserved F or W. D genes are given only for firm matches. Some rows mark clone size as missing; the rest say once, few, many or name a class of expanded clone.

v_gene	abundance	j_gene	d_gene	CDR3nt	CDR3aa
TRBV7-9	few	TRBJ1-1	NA	TGTGCCAGCAGCACAAACCCCTGGCGACCAGAGACTGAAGCTTTCTTT	CASSTNPWRPETEAFF
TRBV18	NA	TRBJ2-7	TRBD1	TGTGCCAGCTCACTCCGGGACAGCTACGAGCAGTACTTC	CASSLRDSYEQYF
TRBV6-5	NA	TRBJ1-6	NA	TGTGCCAGCAGTCACAGGAATCGGGATTCACCCCTCCACTTT	CASSHRNRDSPLHF
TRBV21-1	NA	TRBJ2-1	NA	TGTGCCCCGGGACAGGAGATATACAATGAGCAGTTCTTC	CAPGQEIYNEQFF
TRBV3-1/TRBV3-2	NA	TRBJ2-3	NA	TGTGCCAGCAGCCAAATAGGGCGGGGCCTTAGCACAGATACGCAGTATTTT	CASSQIGRGLSTDTQYF
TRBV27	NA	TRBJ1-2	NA	TGTGCCAGCAGTTTATTCGGTGGCAAAGGCTATGGCTACACCTTC	CASSLFGGKGYGYTF
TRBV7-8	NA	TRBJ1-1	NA	TGTGCCAGCAGCTTAATGGAACGGGCCTCCGGCACTGAAGCTTTCTTT	CASSLMERASGTEAFF
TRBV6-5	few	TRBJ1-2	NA	TGTGCCAGCAGTTACTCGATGGGGGGTGGCTACACCTTC	CASSYSMGGGYTF
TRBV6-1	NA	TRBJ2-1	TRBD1	TGTGCCAGCAGTGACAGACAGGGGATGGAGGAGCAGTTCTTC	CASSDRQGMEEQFF
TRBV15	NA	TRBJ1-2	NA	TGTGCCACCGCGCGGATGGGGGAGGGTAACTATGGCTACACCTTC	CATARMGEGNYGYTF
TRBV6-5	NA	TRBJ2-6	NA	TGTGCCAGCAGTTTTCAGTTATGGGCCAACGTCCTGACTTTC	CASSFQLWANVLTF
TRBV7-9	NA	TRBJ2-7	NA	TGTGCCAGCAGCTTAGAGCCCTACGAGCAGTACTTC	CASSLEPYEQYF
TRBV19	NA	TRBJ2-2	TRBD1	TGTGCCAGCCTGACCGTGGGGACAGGGCAGGCCGGGGAGCTGTTTTTT	CASLTVGTGQAGELFF
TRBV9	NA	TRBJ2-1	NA	TGTGCCAGCAGCGTAGAATGGAGGGCCAATGAGCAGTTCTTC	CASSVEWRANEQFF
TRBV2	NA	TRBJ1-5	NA	TGTGCCAGCAGGGGAGGAGGCAATCAGCCCCAGCATTTT	CASRGGGNQPQHF